This TCR beta chain emerged from a study of CD8+CD57+ T cells in acquired aplastic anemia. Study-wide context: Healthy donor sequencing depth: 8.5 million to 10.8 million CD4+, approximately 11 million CD8+ reads. Study-wide results and caveats: Roughly 28 was the count of CD8+ CDR3 sequences that patients shared with controls. With respect to CD8+ Simpson's diversity, patients and controls did not differ significantly.

The study profiled TCR beta VDJ and CDR3 using genomic DNA as template. TCRdb reprocessed the reads with MiXCR, giving one entry per CDR3 protein. The sample lists hundreds of thousands of distinct CDR3 sequences; 55% to 75% were seen once. CDR1 and CDR2 from the germline V gene are SGHRS and YFSETQ. The CDR3 is 15 amino acids. The trim removed 2 bases at V and 3 bases at J, leaving 3 bases unmatched. This clonotype has a count of ten or more. No antigen is known for it. The sample taken for sequencing was sorted CD4+, CD8+, or CD8+CD57+ T cells (not recorded which) from PBMCs. This TCR came from a human donor in good health, serving as a control. The chain carries TRBV5-1 and TRBJ2-3, with 10 positions matching TRBD1. DNA of the CDR3: TGCGCCAGCAGCTTTGAGGACAGGGGGACAGATACGCAGTATTTT. This encodes CASSFEDRGTDTQYF.